This is a list of T cell receptor beta chains from one sample in a study of cytomegalovirus exposure and HLA in healthy donors. This table comes from immunoSEQ multiplex PCR, and its TCRdb copy is limited to in-frame clones, with some not included. The table includes about 220,000 clones, approximately 80% detected once. Material for sequencing was PBMCs. These TCRs come from a woman younger than 45 in good health and CMV-seropositive. Both conserved end residues are part of each CDR3. A D gene is named only where the DNA matches it firmly. Size tells how often a clone was seen (once, few, many) or the class of an expanded clone, and some rows leave it out.

DNA	CDR3	size	V	J	D
TGTGCCAGCGGGAAGAATAGCAATCAGCCCCAGCATTTT	CASGKNSNQPQHF	NA	TRBV27	TRBJ1-5	NA
TGCGCCAGCAGCCGGACGGGGGGTAGACAGCAGTTCTTC	CASSRTGGRQQFF	NA	TRBV5-1	TRBJ2-1	TRBD2
TGTGCCAGCACCCCGGGCGCGGGAGAGACCTACGAGCAGTACTTC	CASTPGAGETYEQYF	NA	TRBV4-2	TRBJ2-7	TRBD2
TGTGCCAGCAGTTGGGGGGCGGACAATGAGCAGTTCTTC	CASSWGADNEQFF	once	TRBV27	TRBJ2-1	NA
TGTGCCAGCAGCTATCTGGGACTCTCGGCGCAGTATTTT	CASSYLGLSAQYF	NA	TRBV5-4	TRBJ2-3	NA
TGTGCCAGCAGTTCCCGGACAGGGGGCCACGAGCAGTACTTC	CASSSRTGGHEQYF	NA	TRBV27	TRBJ2-7	TRBD1
TGTGCCAGCAGCTCCCCCCGGGCTAGCGGTGCCTACGAGCAGTACTTC	CASSSPRASGAYEQYF	NA	TRBV5-6	TRBJ2-7	TRBD2
TGTGCCTCCCAGCGGCGGACAGGGGTCGGGGAGCTGTTTTTT	CASQRRTGVGELFF	NA	TRBV30	TRBJ2-2	TRBD1
TGTGCCAGCAGCCCTTTCCGGGTTCATCAGCCCCAGCATTTT	CASSPFRVHQPQHF	NA	TRBV5-5	TRBJ1-5	NA
TGTGCCAGCAGTTTGGCTCCCCGGGGACAGCCCCAGCATTTT	CASSLAPRGQPQHF	NA	TRBV28	TRBJ1-5	NA
TGCGCCAGCAGCCAAGATTGGTTCAGTGAAGCTTTCTTT	CASSQDWFSEAFF	NA	TRBV4-1	TRBJ1-1	NA
TGTGCCAGCAGAGCGACTAGCGGGAGTTACGAGCAGTACTTC	CASRATSGSYEQYF	few	TRBV6-1	TRBJ2-7	TRBD2
TGTGCCAGCAGCTCAGTGGGCAGGGATGGCTACACCTTC	CASSSVGRDGYTF	NA	TRBV7-9	TRBJ1-2	NA
TGTGCCAGCAGCTTCAGGGGATTCCTCCAAGAGACCCAGTACTTC	CASSFRGFLQETQYF	NA	TRBV11-2	TRBJ2-5	NA
TGCGCCAGCAGCCCCGAATTAGCGGGAGGTGGAGAGACCCAGTACTTC	CASSPELAGGGETQYF	NA	TRBV4-1	TRBJ2-5	TRBD2
TGCGCCAGCAGCTCTTCTACGGGTTTCAACGAGCAGTACTTC	CASSSSTGFNEQYF	NA	TRBV5-1	TRBJ2-7	NA
TGTGCCAGCAGCGCACTTGGACAGGGGGCTACTGAAGCTTTCTTT	CASSALGQGATEAFF	NA	TRBV2	TRBJ1-1	TRBD1
TGTGCCACCTACTCCCTTAATTATGGCTACACCTTC	CATYSLNYGYTF	NA	TRBV27	TRBJ1-2	NA
TGTGCCAGCAGCTCCGGGACTAGCGGGAGAGCAGATACGCAGTATTTT	CASSSGTSGRADTQYF	NA	TRBV7-6	TRBJ2-3	TRBD2
TGCGCCAGCAGCCTCCTTTTGGTGGGAGGGTACGAGCAGTACTTC	CASSLLLVGGYEQYF	NA	TRBV4-3	TRBJ2-7	TRBD2
TGTGCCAGCAGCGTTGGGGGTAAGGCTGAAGCTTTCTTT	CASSVGGKAEAFF	NA	TRBV9	TRBJ1-1	NA
TGTGCCAGCAGTCTCATAGATTGGGATTCCCATGAGCAGTTCTTC	CASSLIDWDSHEQFF	NA	TRBV27	TRBJ2-1	NA
TGCAGCGTCCTGAGGGCAGGGGCAGTAGAAAAACTGTTTTTT	CSVLRAGAVEKLFF	NA	TRBV29-1	TRBJ1-4	NA
TGCGCCAGCAGCCAAGCGGGACAGGGGGCCTCGGTAGCTTTCTTT	CASSQAGQGASVAFF	NA	TRBV4-3	TRBJ1-1	TRBD1
TGTGCCAGCAGCGGGATTAGCGGGAGGTTATACAATGAGCAGTTCTTC	CASSGISGRLYNEQFF	NA	TRBV11-1	TRBJ2-1	TRBD2
TGTGCCACCGGGGAGGACCGCGGCCAACAGCCCCAGCATTTT	CATGEDRGQQPQHF	NA	TRBV6-1	TRBJ1-5	NA
TGTGCCAGCAGTTTAAGGGGGGAAGAGACCCAGTACTTC	CASSLRGEETQYF	NA	TRBV27	TRBJ2-5	NA
TGTGCCAGCAGCTCATCCGGGACAGGGCGCTACACCTTC	CASSSSGTGRYTF	NA	TRBV9	TRBJ1-2	TRBD1
TGCAGCGTTTGGAGGGGGGCCAACTATGGCTACACCTTC	CSVWRGANYGYTF	NA	TRBV29-1	TRBJ1-2	NA
TGTGCCAGCAGTTATTCCCCCCTCGGGAATGAGCAGTTCTTC	CASSYSPLGNEQFF	NA	TRBV6-5	TRBJ2-1	NA
TGTGCTAGTGGATACAGGGAGACCCAGTACTTC	CASGYRETQYF	NA	TRBV12-5	TRBJ2-5	NA
TGCGCCAGCAGCAACCGGGACAGGGTGGTGGAGACCCAGTACTTC	CASSNRDRVVETQYF	NA	TRBV5-1	TRBJ2-5	TRBD1
TGCGCCAGCAGCGCTCAAGCGGGAGACACTTACGAGCAGTACTTC	CASSAQAGDTYEQYF	NA	TRBV4-1	TRBJ2-7	TRBD2
TGCGCCAGCAGGGAAAGCGGGAGGGCCCCAGAGACCCAGTACTTC	CASRESGRAPETQYF	NA	TRBV5-1	TRBJ2-5	TRBD2
TGCAGCAGACTAGCGGGAGACGACAATGAGCAGTTCTTC	CSRLAGDDNEQFF	NA	TRBV29-1	TRBJ2-1	TRBD2
TGTGCCAGTAGTATAGACTGGCAAGAGACCCAGTACTTC	CASSIDWQETQYF	NA	TRBV19	TRBJ2-5	NA
TGTGCCATCAGTGACGTCGCCACTGAAGCTTTCTTT	CAISDVATEAFF	NA	TRBV10-3	TRBJ1-1	NA
TGTGCCAGCAGTGTCATGGAAAACACTGAAGCTTTCTTT	CASSVMENTEAFF	NA	TRBV2	TRBJ1-1	NA
TGCGCCAGCAGTATTATCCGGGACAGGGCCTCAGATACGCAGTATTTT	CASSIIRDRASDTQYF	NA	TRBV5-1	TRBJ2-3	TRBD1
TGCGCCAGCAGCTTCTCCTCGGGGCAAAGGTCCTACAATGAGCAGTTCTTC	CASSFSSGQRSYNEQFF	NA	TRBV5-1	TRBJ2-1	NA
TGCGCCAGCACCATCCGACCGAACACTGAAGCTTTCTTT	CASTIRPNTEAFF	NA	TRBV5-1	TRBJ1-1	NA
TGTGCCACCAGCAGAGAAGAGAGGAACAGAAGATTAGTAGATAGCAATCAGCCCCAGCATTTT	CATSREERNRRLVDSNQPQHF	many	TRBV15	TRBJ1-5	NA
TGTGCCAGCAGCTTAATCTCGGCGGGAGCGTTCACAGATACGCAGTATTTT	CASSLISAGAFTDTQYF	NA	TRBV7-3	TRBJ2-3	TRBD2
TGTGCCAGCAGCTTAACCGGGACAGGAGACACTGAAGCTTTCTTT	CASSLTGTGDTEAFF	NA	TRBV7-3	TRBJ1-1	TRBD1
TGCGCCAGCAGCTTGGCCGGGACAACTAATGAAAAACTGTTTTTT	CASSLAGTTNEKLFF	NA	TRBV5-1	TRBJ1-4	NA
TGTGCCAGCAGACCACAGGGGGCGGGTACCTACGAGCAGTACTTC	CASRPQGAGTYEQYF	NA	TRBV6-6	TRBJ2-7	TRBD1